In this sample, the clone carrying this T cell receptor (beta chain) turned up once. Its antigen is not identified. The germline V gene has CDR1 MNHEY and CDR2 SVGAGI. The CDR3 totals 13 residues. Trimming cost V 7 bases and J 8 bases, with 17 bases left between them. This entry is derived from a study of CD8 T cells in Susac syndrome. Study-wide results and caveats: The study recognized that its TCR sequencing and HLA analysis covered a relatively small number of individuals.

An input of roughly 0.5 to 1 ug of RNA was subjected to reverse transcription using random hexamers. An immunoSEQ multiplex PCR generated amplified TCR beta CDR3 products spanning 54 Vbeta and 13 Jbeta. One entry per CDR3 protein results from TCRdb running MiXCR on the immunoSEQ multiplex PCR reads. The data show 150,000 or so distinct CDR3 sequences, 92% seen once. Healthy donors served as age- and sex-matched controls. The chain carries TRBV6-5 and TRBJ1-2; no clear D. This TCR was sampled from a human donor in good health. Sequencing was done on a sample of CD4+ T cells from PBMCs. CDR3 sequence (DNA): TGTGCCAGCACCGTTACGGCGGGGAACGGCTACACCTTC. Translated: CASTVTAGNGYTF.